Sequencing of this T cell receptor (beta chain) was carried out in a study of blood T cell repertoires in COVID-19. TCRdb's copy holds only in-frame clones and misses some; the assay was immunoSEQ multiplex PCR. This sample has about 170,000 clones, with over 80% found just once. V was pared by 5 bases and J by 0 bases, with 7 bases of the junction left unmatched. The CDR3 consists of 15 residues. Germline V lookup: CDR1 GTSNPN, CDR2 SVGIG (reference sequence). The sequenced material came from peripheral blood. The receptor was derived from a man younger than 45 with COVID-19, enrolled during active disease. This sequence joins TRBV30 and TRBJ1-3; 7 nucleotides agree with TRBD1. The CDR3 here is CAWSSGTASGNTIYF. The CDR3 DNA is TGTGCCTGGTCATCCGGGACAGCCTCTGGAAACACCATATATTTT.